This TCR beta chain appears in the sequencing data of a study of blood T cell repertoires in COVID-19. TCRdb keeps only in-frame clones here, not all; method: immunoSEQ multiplex PCR. The sample lists roughly 220,000 clones; 84% were seen once. The CDR3 is 15 residues long. V gave up 1 base and J gave up 7 bases; unmatched junction bases: 5. Germline values: CDR1 SGHTA, CDR2 FQGTGA. The TCR was taken from a young man with active or convalescent COVID-19. Source material: peripheral blood. The chain has TRBV7-3 and TRBJ2-1; 9 positions match TRBD2. The CDR3 protein is CASSLIAGDLNEQFF. CDR3 bases: TGTGCCAGCAGCTTAATAGCGGGAGACCTGAATGAGCAGTTCTTC.